This TCR beta chain was recovered during a study of cytomegalovirus exposure and HLA in healthy donors. Germline V CDR1 and CDR2: LNHDA, SQIVND (reference sequence). The V end lost 5 bases, the J end lost 3 bases, and 17 bases lay between the germline ends. The CDR3 has 15 residues. Only a few counts were recorded for this clone. It was with 60 Vbeta and 13 Jbeta primers that the PCR ran. TCRdb's copy holds only in-frame clones and misses some; the assay was immunoSEQ multiplex PCR. Found here are approximately 190,000 clones, around 78% of them singletons; the top ten hold 12% to 15%. Material: PBMCs. The source of this sequence is a woman in her twenties or thirties in good health and CMV-seropositive. This chain connects TRBV19 to TRBJ2-7; D is perhaps TRBD2 (5 bases). CDR3 amino acids: CASSPVEGLVYEQYF. The CDR3 coding sequence is TGTGCCAGTAGTCCGGTTGAGGGCTTAGTCTACGAGCAGTACTTC.